This T cell receptor beta chain appears in the sequencing data of a study of T-cell reconstitution after alpha-beta-depleted transplantation in children. During its preparation, the TCRbeta library received unique molecular identifiers. Each CDR3 protein gets one entry after TCRdb re-called the PCR reads with MiXCR. The table has roughly 400,000 distinct CDR3 sequences, just over 20% seen once. V was shortened by 4 bases and J by 2 bases, with 12 bases between the two germline ends. From germline, CDR1 is SQVTM and CDR2 ANQGSEA. CDR3 length: 13 residues. V and J are TRBV29-1 and TRBJ2-7; D call uncertain. Here the sequenced sample was PBMCs from the stem cell graft donor, taken from the stem cell graft. The TCR sequence derives from a human donor who donated a stem cell graft to a child with acute myeloid leukemia. CDR3 protein: CSVVGRWAYEQYF. In DNA, the CDR3 is TGCAGCGTTGTAGGCCGGTGGGCCTACGAGCAGTACTTC.